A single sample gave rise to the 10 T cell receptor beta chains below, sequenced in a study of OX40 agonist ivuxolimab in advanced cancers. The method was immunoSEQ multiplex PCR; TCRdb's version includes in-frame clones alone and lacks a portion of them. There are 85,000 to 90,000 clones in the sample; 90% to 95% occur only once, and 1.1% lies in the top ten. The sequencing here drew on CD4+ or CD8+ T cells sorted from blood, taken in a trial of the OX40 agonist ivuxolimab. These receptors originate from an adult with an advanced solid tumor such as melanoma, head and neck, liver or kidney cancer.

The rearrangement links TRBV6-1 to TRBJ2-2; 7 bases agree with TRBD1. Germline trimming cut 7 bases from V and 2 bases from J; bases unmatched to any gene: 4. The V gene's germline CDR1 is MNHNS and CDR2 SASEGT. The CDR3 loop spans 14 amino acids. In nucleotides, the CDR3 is TGTGCCAGCAAGCGGACAGGCAACACCGGGGAGCTGTTTTTT. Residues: CASKRTGNTGELFF.

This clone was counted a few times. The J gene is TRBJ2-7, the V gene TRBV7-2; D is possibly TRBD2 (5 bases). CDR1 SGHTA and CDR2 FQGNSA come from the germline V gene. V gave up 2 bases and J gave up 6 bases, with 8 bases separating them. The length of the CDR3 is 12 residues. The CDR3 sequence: CASSLRGLEQYF. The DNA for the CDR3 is TGTGCCAGCAGCTTACGGGGTCTCGAGCAGTACTTC.

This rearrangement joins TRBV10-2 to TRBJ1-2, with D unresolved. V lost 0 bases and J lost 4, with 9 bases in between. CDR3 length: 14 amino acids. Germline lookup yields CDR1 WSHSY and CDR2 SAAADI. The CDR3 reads CASSESIGAYGYTF. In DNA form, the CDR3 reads TGCGCCAGCAGTGAGTCAATAGGAGCCTATGGCTACACCTTC.

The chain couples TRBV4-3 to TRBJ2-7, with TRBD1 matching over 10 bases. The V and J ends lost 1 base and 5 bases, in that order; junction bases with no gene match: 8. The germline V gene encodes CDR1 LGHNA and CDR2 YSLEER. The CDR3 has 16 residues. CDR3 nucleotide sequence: TGCGCCAGCAGCCAAGTAGGGGGACAGGGGATCAACGAGCAGTACTTC. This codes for CASSQVGGQGINEQYF.

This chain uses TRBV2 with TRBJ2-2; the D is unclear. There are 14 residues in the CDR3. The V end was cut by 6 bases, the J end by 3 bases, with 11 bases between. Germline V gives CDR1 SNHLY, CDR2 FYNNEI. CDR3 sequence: CASRGQGYTGELFF. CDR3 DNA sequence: TGTGCCAGCAGAGGCCAAGGGTACACCGGGGAGCTGTTTTTT.

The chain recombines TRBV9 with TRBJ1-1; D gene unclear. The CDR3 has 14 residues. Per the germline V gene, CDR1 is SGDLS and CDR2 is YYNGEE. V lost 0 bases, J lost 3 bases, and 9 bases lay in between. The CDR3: CASSVGPPDTEAFF. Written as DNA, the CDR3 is TGTGCCAGCAGCGTAGGGCCCCCGGACACTGAAGCTTTCTTT.

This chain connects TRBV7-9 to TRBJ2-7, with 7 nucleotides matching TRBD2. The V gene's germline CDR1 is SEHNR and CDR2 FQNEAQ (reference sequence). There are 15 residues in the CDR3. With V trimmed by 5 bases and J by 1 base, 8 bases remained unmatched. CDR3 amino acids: CASSRSGGGSYEQYF. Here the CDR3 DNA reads TGTGCCAGCAGCCGGTCGGGCGGGGGTTCCTACGAGCAGTACTTC. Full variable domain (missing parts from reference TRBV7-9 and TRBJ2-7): DTGVSQNPRHKITKRGQNVTFRCDPISEHNRLYWYRQTLGQGPEFLTYFQNEAQLEKSRLLSDRFSAERPKGSFSTLEIQRTEQGDSAMYLCASSRSGGGSYEQYFGPGTRLTVT.

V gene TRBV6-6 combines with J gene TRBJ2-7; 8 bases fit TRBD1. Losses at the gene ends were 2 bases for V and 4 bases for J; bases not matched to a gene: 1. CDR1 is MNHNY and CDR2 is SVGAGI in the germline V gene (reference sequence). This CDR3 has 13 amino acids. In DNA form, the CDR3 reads TGTGCCAGCAGTTACCGGACAGGGTACGAGCAGTACTTC. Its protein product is CASSYRTGYEQYF.

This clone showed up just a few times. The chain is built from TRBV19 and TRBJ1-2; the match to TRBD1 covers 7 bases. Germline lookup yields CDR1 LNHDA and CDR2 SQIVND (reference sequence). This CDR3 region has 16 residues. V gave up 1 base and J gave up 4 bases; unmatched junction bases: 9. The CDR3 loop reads CASSIAGQAEGYGYTF. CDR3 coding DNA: TGTGCCAGTAGTATAGCCGGACAGGCCGAGGGCTATGGCTACACCTTC.

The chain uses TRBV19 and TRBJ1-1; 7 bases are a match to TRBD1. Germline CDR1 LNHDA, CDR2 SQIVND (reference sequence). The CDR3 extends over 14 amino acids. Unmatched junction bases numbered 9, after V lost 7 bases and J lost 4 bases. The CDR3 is CASNPQTGSTEAFF. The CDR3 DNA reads TGTGCCAGTAATCCCCAGACAGGGAGCACTGAAGCTTTCTTT.